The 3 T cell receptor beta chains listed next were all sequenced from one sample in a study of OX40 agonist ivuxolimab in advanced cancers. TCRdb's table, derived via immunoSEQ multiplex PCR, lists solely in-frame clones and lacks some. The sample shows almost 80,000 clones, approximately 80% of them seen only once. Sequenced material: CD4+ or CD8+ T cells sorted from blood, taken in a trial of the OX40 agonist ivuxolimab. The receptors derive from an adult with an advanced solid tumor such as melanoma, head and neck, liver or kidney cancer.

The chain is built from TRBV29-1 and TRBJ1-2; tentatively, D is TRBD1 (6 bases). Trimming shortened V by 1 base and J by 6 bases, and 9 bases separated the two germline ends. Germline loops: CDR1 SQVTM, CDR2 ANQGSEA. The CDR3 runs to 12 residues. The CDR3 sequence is CSVEGDRNGYTF. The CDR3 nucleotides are TGCAGCGTTGAAGGTGACAGGAATGGCTACACCTTC.

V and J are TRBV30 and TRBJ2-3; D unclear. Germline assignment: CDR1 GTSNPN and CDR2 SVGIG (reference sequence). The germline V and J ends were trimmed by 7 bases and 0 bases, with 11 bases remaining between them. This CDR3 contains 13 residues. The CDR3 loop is CALDGFSTDTQYF. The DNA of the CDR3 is TGTGCCTTAGACGGATTTAGCACAGATACGCAGTATTTT.

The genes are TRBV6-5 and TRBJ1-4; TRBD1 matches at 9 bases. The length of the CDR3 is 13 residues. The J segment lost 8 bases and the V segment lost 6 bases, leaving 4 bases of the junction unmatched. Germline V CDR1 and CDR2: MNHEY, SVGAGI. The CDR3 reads CASRWTGEEKLFF. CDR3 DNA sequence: TGTGCCAGCAGGTGGACAGGGGAGGAAAAACTGTTTTTT.